What follows are 24 T cell receptor beta chains derived from one specimen sequenced in a study of metastatic and nonmetastatic thyroid tumors. Thyroid surgery had not been preceded by any treatment in any patient. Using MiXCR, TCRdb reanalyzed the PCR reads. The data contain just over 20,000 clones, less than 15% of them singletons. Sequencing used blood. Receptors originate from a male donor with papillary thyroid cancer or a benign thyroid nodule (not recorded which). Some clones in this sample may be carry-over from other donors' samples.

This clone was recorded many times. CDR3 coding DNA: TGTGCCAGCAGCGGGACCTTTAACACTGAAGCTTTCTTT. This translates into CASSGTFNTEAFF. The rearrangement uses TRBV12-3 or TRBV12-4 and TRBJ1-1, with a weak D call TRBD1 (5 bases). Between the trimmed V and J ends, which lost 6 bases and 2 bases, there was a span of 10 bases. The CDR3 contains 13 residues.

There are many counts of this clone. The chain uses TRBV2 and TRBJ1-5; tentative D call: TRBD1 (5 bases). Trimming took 8 bases from V and 2 from J, leaving 13 bases between them. The CDR3 has 14 residues. The germline V gene has CDR1 SNHLY and CDR2 FYNNEI. The CDR3 is CASQGGAGNQPQHF. Written as DNA, the CDR3 is TGTGCCAGCCAGGGAGGGGCGGGCAATCAGCCCCAGCATTTT.

CDR3 amino acids: CASSPDGGNTDTQYF. DNA for the CDR3: TGTGCCAGCAGCCCCGATGGCGGGAACACAGATACGCAGTATTTT. The chain employs TRBV11-1 and TRBJ2-3; D is possibly TRBD2 (6 bases). Trimming pared 5 bases from V and 2 bases from J, leaving 14 bases between. Germline assignment: CDR1 SGHAT and CDR2 FQDESV (reference sequence). This CDR3 comprises 15 residues.

In its sample, this clone was seen many times. The CDR3 bases are TGTGCCAGCAGCCTCCAGGGGGAGGGCCTGTACAATGAGCAGTTCTTC. Translating it yields CASSLQGEGLYNEQFF. This chain uses TRBV4-2 with TRBJ2-1, with D perhaps given as TRBD1 or TRBD2 (7 bases each). Between the trimmed V and J ends, which lost 4 bases and 4 bases, there was a span of 17 bases. The CDR3 length is 16 residues. Per the germline V gene, CDR1 is LGHNA and CDR2 is YNFKEQ.

The chain links TRBV7-3 to TRBJ2-1, with TRBD2 matching 13 bases. The J call may be mistaken, given a closer DNA end match to TRBJ2-5. The CDR3 contains 14 residues. Germline-derived CDR1 and CDR2 are SGHTA and FQGTGA. The DNA for the CDR3 is TGTGCCAGCAGCCGGACTAGCGGGAGTGAGACCCAGTACTTC. Its protein is CASSRTSGSETQYF.

The chain joins TRBV20-1 to TRBJ2-7; 15 bases fit TRBD2. CDR3 length equals 20 residues. V was pared by 4 bases and J by 3 bases, with 19 bases of the junction left unmatched. In germline, CDR1 is DFQATT, CDR2 SNEGSKA (reference sequence). The CDR3 region is CSATKLAWTSGRDLIYEQYF. CDR3 coding DNA: TGCAGTGCTACCAAGTTGGCTTGGACTAGCGGGAGGGATTTGATCTACGAGCAGTACTTC.

This clone appeared many times. An end of the junction differs from the germline gene, which may be a read error. The CDR3 DNA follows: TGTGCCAGCAGTTTAGGGTCATCGGACCTGAAAAAAGTCTTC. This gives the protein CASSLGSSDLKKVF. The V call is TRBV12-3 or TRBV12-4, the J call TRBJ2-5; D not resolved. The CDR3 is 14 amino acids.

This clone was detected a few times. A single base separates this from a much larger clone, so it may be a read error. This sample also contains other DNA sequences that code for the same CDR3. This chain connects TRBV19 to TRBJ1-4; tentative D call: TRBD1 (5 bases). CDR3 length equals 14 residues. Germline-derived CDR1 and CDR2 are LNHDA and SQIVND (reference sequence). Trimming removed 6 bases at V and 7 bases at J, with 15 bases between. CDR3: CASSPGTGSEKLFF. The CDR3 coding sequence is TGTGCCAGTAGCCCCGGGACCGGGAGTGAAAAACTGTTTTTT.

This clone is medium-sized (0.01 to 0.1%) by share. The chain recombines TRBV6-1 with TRBJ2-7, with a tentative D call TRBD1 (6 bases). The length of the CDR3 is 14 residues. Germline loops: CDR1 MNHNS, CDR2 SASEGT. The V end was cut by 0 bases, the J end by 3 bases, with 9 bases between. As DNA, the CDR3 is TGTGCCAGCAGTGAAGCAACAGGGATCTACGAGCAGTACTTC. Translated, it gives CASSEATGIYEQYF.

This clone was found many times. This chain connects TRBV29-1 to TRBJ2-2; D is possibly TRBD2 (5 bases). The CDR3 runs 12 residues. Germline lookup yields CDR1 SQVTM and CDR2 ANQGSEA. V was clipped by 4 bases and J by 7 bases, with 10 bases between them. The CDR3 DNA reads as TGCAGCGTTGCTCGGGGAATCGGGGAGCTGTTTTTT. It codes for CSVARGIGELFF.

By share, this clone ranks as medium-sized. V and J are TRBV10-3 and TRBJ1-2; D remains ambiguous. Trimming pared 2 bases from V and 6 bases from J, leaving 16 bases between. The CDR3 contains 15 residues. Germline V CDR1 and CDR2: ENHRY, SYGVKD. The CDR3 region has the DNA TGTGCCATCAGTGAGCCTACGGACGGAAGGGATGGCTACACCTTC. Its translation: CAISEPTDGRDGYTF.

This clone has ten or more counts. The CDR3 sequence is CASQVWGGINTGELFF. The CDR3 bases are TGTGCCAGCCAAGTATGGGGAGGGATAAACACCGGGGAGCTGTTTTTT. The chain uses TRBV19 and TRBJ2-2, with 7 bases matching TRBD2. Trimming at V came to 9 bases and at J to 2 bases, leaving 12 bases not matched to a gene. Germline V gene data show CDR1 as LNHDA and CDR2 as SQIVND (reference sequence). The CDR3 is 16 amino acids.

By proportion, this clone is medium-sized. The rearrangement links TRBV6-6 to TRBJ1-5; a possible D gene is TRBD1 (6 bases). From germline, CDR1 is MNHNY and CDR2 SVGAGI (reference sequence). This CDR3 has 18 amino acids. Trimming removed 7 bases at V and 2 bases at J, with 24 bases between. The CDR3 is CASIQLDSGYSGNQPQHF. The CDR3 DNA reads TGTGCCAGCATCCAATTGGACAGCGGATACTCAGGCAATCAGCCCCAGCATTTT.

Only a few counts were recorded for this clone. V usage is TRBV6-1 and J usage is TRBJ1-1; tentative D call: TRBD1 (6 bases). Germline V gives CDR1 MNHNS, CDR2 SASEGT. The V end lost 6 bases, the J end lost 3 bases, and 14 bases lay between the germline ends. The CDR3 contains 14 residues. The CDR3 DNA reads as TGTGCCAGCAGCAAGACAGGAGTAGACACTGAAGCTTTCTTT. The encoded protein is CASSKTGVDTEAFF.

This clone was counted once. CDR3 residues: CASSLSPVRGIDTQYF. The CDR3 DNA follows: TGCGCCAGCAGCTTGAGCCCAGTCCGCGGAATCGATACGCAGTATTTT. This sequence joins TRBV5-1 and TRBJ2-3; no clear D gene. Germline V gene data show CDR1 as SGHRS and CDR2 as YFSETQ. The germline V and J ends were trimmed by 1 base and 6 bases, with 18 bases remaining between them. There are 16 residues in the CDR3.

The V and J genes are TRBV11-1 and TRBJ1-5, with D uncertain. Germline CDR1 SGHAT, CDR2 FQDESV (reference sequence). The CDR3 contains 16 residues. Trimming stripped 5 bases from V and 0 bases from J, with 14 bases between. The CDR3 here is CASSLTTPYSNQPQHF. DNA for the CDR3: TGTGCCAGCAGCCTAACAACACCGTATAGCAATCAGCCCCAGCATTTT.

This clone appeared many times. This rearrangement joins TRBV20-1 to TRBJ2-3; 10 bases are a match to TRBD2. CDR3 size: 18 residues. Unmatched junction bases numbered 14, after V lost 3 bases and J lost 2 bases. CDR1 and CDR2 from the germline V gene are DFQATT and SNEGSKA (reference sequence). The CDR3 spells CSASSLAGVWLNTDTQYF. The CDR3 bases are TGCAGTGCTAGTTCTCTAGCGGGAGTATGGCTGAACACAGATACGCAGTATTTT.

This sequence joins TRBV6-2 or TRBV6-3 and TRBJ2-7; perhaps D is TRBD1 or TRBD2 (6 bases each). V shed 4 bases and J shed 5 bases, with 18 bases lying between them. CDR3 length: 15 residues. Germline V gives CDR1 MNHEY, CDR2 SVGEGT. CDR3 loop: CASSSPGLGGDEQYF. The CDR3 DNA reads as TGTGCCAGCAGTTCCCCGGGGCTGGGGGGCGACGAGCAGTACTTC.

CDR3 residues: CSARIGQAHTF. CDR3 DNA: TGCAGTGCTAGAATCGGACAGGCCCACACCTTC. The V and J genes are TRBV20-1 and TRBJ1-2, with 7 bases lining up with TRBD1. V lost 2 bases, J lost 12 bases, and 6 bases stayed unmatched. CDR1 DFQATT and CDR2 SNEGSKA come from the germline V gene (reference sequence). There are 11 residues in the CDR3.

This clone was seen more than once but under ten times. The chain couples TRBV28 to TRBJ1-6; a possible D gene is TRBD1 (5 bases). The germline gives CDR1 MDHEN, CDR2 SYDVKM. Trimming removed 6 bases from V and 9 bases from J, with 18 bases in between. This CDR3 has 15 amino acids. The CDR3 nucleotides read TGTGCCAGCAGCCTTGGGGGGGGTAGTCTTTCACCCCTCCACTTT. Translated, it gives CASSLGGGSLSPLHF.

This clone occurred many times. The gene calls are TRBV19 and TRBJ2-2, with unresolved D. From germline, CDR1 is LNHDA and CDR2 SQIVND (reference sequence). The CDR3 runs 15 residues. Between the trimmed V and J ends, which lost 3 bases and 0 bases, there was a span of 8 bases. CDR3 in DNA: TGTGCCAGTAGTATGAGCAGAGCGAACACCGGGGAGCTGTTTTTT. The encoded protein is CASSMSRANTGELFF. The full variable domain, its missing parts supplied by reference TRBV19 and TRBJ2-2, is DGGITQSPKYLFRKEGQNVTLSCEQNLNHDAMYWYRQDPGQGLRLIYYSQIVNDFQKGDIAEGYSVSREKKESFPLTVTSAQKNPTAFYLCASSMSRANTGELFFGEGSRLTVL.

CDR3 residues: CAWSVRAGLGTEAFF. Here the CDR3 DNA reads TGTGCCTGGAGTGTACGGGCAGGCTTGGGCACTGAAGCTTTCTTT. The rearrangement joins TRBV30 to TRBJ1-1; unclear D gene. Per germline, CDR1 GTSNPN and CDR2 SVGIG (reference sequence). Between the trimmed V and J ends, which lost 0 bases and 4 bases, there was a span of 15 bases. This CDR3 contains 15 residues.

In this sample, this clone turned up many times. This sequence joins TRBV29-1 and TRBJ1-1; D might be TRBD1 (5 bases). In germline, CDR1 is SQVTM, CDR2 ANQGSEA. The CDR3 is 12 amino acids. Trimming left V 5 bases short and J 1 base short, with 8 bases between. The DNA of the CDR3 is TGCAGCGTTAGGACATCGAACACTGAAGCTTTCTTT. It translates to CSVRTSNTEAFF.

Judged by abundance, this clone is medium-sized (0.01 to 0.1%). The J gene is TRBJ2-7, the V gene TRBV27; D might be TRBD1 (6 bases). Germline V CDR1 and CDR2: MNHEY, SMNVEV (reference sequence). The germline V and J ends were trimmed by 3 bases and 6 bases, with 12 bases remaining between them. The CDR3 consists of 13 residues. DNA for the CDR3: TGTGCCAGCAGTTTTGTACAGGGTGGCGAGCAGTACTTC. This encodes CASSFVQGGEQYF.